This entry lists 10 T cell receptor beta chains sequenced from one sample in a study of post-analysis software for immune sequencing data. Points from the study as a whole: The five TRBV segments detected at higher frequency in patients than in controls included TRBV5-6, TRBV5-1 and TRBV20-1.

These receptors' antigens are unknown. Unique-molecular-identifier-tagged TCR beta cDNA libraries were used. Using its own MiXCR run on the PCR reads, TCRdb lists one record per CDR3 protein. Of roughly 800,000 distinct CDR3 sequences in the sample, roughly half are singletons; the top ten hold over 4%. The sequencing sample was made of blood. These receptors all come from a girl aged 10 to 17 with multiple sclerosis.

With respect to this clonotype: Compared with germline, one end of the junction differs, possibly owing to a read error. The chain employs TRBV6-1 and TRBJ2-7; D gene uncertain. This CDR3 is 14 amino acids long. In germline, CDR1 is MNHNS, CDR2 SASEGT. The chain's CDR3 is CACSETYSSYEQYF. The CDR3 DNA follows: TGTGCCTGCAGTGAAACTTACTCGTCCTACGAGCAGTACTTC.

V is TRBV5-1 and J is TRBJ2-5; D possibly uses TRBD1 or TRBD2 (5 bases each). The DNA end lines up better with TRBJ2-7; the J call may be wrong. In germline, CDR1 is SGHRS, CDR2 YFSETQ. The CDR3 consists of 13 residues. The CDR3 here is CASRTGTDYEQYF. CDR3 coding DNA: TGCGCCAGCAGGACCGGGACCGACTACGAGCAGTACTTC.

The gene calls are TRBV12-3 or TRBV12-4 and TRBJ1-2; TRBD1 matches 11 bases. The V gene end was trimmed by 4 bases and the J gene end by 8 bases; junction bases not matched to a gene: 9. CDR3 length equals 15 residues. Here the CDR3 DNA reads TGTGCCAGCAGTTCAAAAGGACAGGGGGCGCGGGGCTACACCTTC. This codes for CASSSKGQGARGYTF.

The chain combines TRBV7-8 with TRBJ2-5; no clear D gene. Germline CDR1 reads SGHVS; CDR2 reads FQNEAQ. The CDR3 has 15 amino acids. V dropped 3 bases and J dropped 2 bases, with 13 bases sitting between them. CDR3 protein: CASSLSAVRQETQYF. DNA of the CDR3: TGTGCCAGCAGCTTGAGCGCGGTGCGACAAGAGACCCAGTACTTC.

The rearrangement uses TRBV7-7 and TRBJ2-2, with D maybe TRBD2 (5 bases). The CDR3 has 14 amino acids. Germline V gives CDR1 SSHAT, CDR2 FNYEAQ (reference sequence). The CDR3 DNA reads TGTGCTATACCGACGGCCCCGGGGACCGGGGAGCTGTTTTTT. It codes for CAIPTAPGTGELFF.

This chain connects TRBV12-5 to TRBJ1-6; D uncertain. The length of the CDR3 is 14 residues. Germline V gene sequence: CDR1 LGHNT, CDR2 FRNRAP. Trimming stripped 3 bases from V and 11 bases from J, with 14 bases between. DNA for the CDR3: TGTGCTAGTGGTTTAGAACCGTCCTTCCCACCCCTCCACTTT. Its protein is CASGLEPSFPPLHF.

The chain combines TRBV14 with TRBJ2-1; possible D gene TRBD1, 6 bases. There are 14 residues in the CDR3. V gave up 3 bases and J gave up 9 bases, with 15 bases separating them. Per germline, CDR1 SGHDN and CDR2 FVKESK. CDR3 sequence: CASSQLTRGSEQFF. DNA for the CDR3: TGTGCCAGCAGCCAGCTCACTAGGGGGAGTGAGCAGTTCTTC.

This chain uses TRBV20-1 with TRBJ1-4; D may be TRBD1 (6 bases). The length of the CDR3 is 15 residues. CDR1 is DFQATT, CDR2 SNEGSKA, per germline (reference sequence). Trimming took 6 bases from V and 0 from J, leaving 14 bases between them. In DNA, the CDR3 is TGCAGTGCCCGACCGGGGGCCACAACTAATGAAAAACTGTTTTTT. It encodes CSARPGATTNEKLFF.

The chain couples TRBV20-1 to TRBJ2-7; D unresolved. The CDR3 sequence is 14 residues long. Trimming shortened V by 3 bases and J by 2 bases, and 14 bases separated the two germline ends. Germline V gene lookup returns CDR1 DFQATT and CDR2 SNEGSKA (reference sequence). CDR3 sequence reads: CSASYRAQTYEQYF. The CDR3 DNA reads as TGCAGTGCTAGTTACCGCGCCCAGACCTACGAGCAGTACTTC.

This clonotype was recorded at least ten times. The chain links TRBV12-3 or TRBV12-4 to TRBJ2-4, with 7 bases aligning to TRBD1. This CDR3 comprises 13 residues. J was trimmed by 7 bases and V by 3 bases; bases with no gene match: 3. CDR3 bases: TGTGCCAGCAGTTTTGCGACAGGGAACATTCAGTACTTC. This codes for CASSFATGNIQYF.